This T cell receptor (beta chain) comes out of a study of neurological immune-mediated disorders. This clonotype was counted ten times or more. Each TCR transcript was tagged with a 10-nucleotide random UMI during 5'RACE. TCRdb reanalysed the 5' RACE reads using MiXCR and keeps one entry per CDR3 protein. This table holds 55,000 to 70,000 distinct CDR3 sequences, roughly an eighth found once. The junction had 6 bases not matched to a gene; V was cut back by 0 bases and J by 2 bases. CDR1 and CDR2 from the germline V gene are SGHTA and FQGNSA. The CDR3 covers 16 residues. Volunteers from a blood bank in Maryland, USA, made up the healthy controls.

The sequenced sample consisted of PBMCs. The rearrangement uses TRBV7-2 and TRBJ2-5, with 7 bases identical to TRBD1. The source is a man in his 60s in good health. Written as DNA, the CDR3 is TGTGCCAGCAGCTTAGCTGGTGGCAGGGGGCAAGAGACCCAGTACTTC. The encoded protein is CASSLAGGRGQETQYF.